The clone carrying this TCR beta chain has at least ten counts. The antigen is unknown. The CDR3 sequence is 15 residues long. Trimming pared 0 bases from V and 2 bases from J, leaving 8 bases between. Germline lookup yields CDR1 MNHNY and CDR2 SVGAGI (reference sequence). The data belong to a study of blood T cells in healthy people across ages. Background on the study: Capture via template switching afforded approximately one barcoded beta molecule per two T cells. General study points: Because sorting was not performed, PBMCs prevented conclusive naive versus antigen-experienced comparison. Diversity of TCR beta per million T cells declined in a roughly linear way with age.

A J-beta primer mix and a sample-barcoded 5' primer were used in a second PCR of about 6 to 12 cycles. Each CDR3 protein is one row after TCRdb ran MiXCR on the 5' RACE reads. The data contain 800,000 or so distinct CDR3 sequences, 62% of them singletons. V and J are TRBV6-6 and TRBJ1-5; D not certain. The specimen sequenced was blood. This TCR came from a man aged 30 to 39 in good health. This chain's CDR3 is CASSYSFAGNQPQHF. The CDR3 nucleotides read TGTGCCAGCAGTTACTCCTTTGCGGGCAATCAGCCCCAGCATTTT.